The T cell receptor (beta chain) under discussion was sequenced for a study of identical twins. In its sample, this clonotype was seen a few times. The germline V gene encodes CDR1 SGHVS and CDR2 FNYEAQ. V dropped 5 bases and J dropped 3; count of bases not matched to a gene: 10. There are 16 residues in the CDR3. A single record per CDR3 protein comes from TCRdb applying MiXCR to the 5' RACE reads. The sample lists about 890,000 distinct CDR3 sequences; roughly an eighth were seen once. This sample also belongs to another study, concerning yellow fever vaccine responses in identical twins.

This receptor was identified in a woman under 30 in good health. This chain joins TRBV7-6 and TRBJ2-3, with 8 bases lining up with TRBD2. The specimen was PBMCs. CDR3 nucleotides: TGTGCCAGCAGCACTCTAAGCGGGAGTAGTACAGATACGCAGTATTTT. Translating it yields CASSTLSGSSTDTQYF.